The present entry profiles one T cell receptor beta chain with its context. This specimen belongs to a study of blood T cell repertoires in COVID-19. J gave up 4 bases and V 0 bases, and 7 bases lay outside the gene matches. The CDR3 loop spans 16 amino acids. CDR1 is LGHNA and CDR2 is YSLEER in the germline V gene. Generated by immunoSEQ multiplex PCR, the TCRdb table keeps only in-frame clones and is missing some. The table includes about 150,000 clones, 80% detected once. This sequence originates from a man between 60 and 75 years old with acute or convalescent COVID-19. The sequenced material came from peripheral blood. The rearrangement joins TRBV4-3 to TRBJ1-1, with TRBD1 identical over 8 bases. In DNA, the CDR3 is TGCGCCAGCAGCCAAGATTCTCCCGGGACAGGCACTGAAGCTTTCTTT. Encoded protein: CASSQDSPGTGTEAFF.